The 2 T cell receptor beta chains in this list originate from one sample, sequenced in a study of technical replicates of blood from several donors. The protocol was immunoSEQ multiplex PCR, while the TCRdb copy is restricted to in-frame clones and leaves out a portion. In the table there are 66,000 or so clones, around 97% of which are singletons. Sequencing was performed on T cells isolated from PBMCs. Receptors were obtained from a human donor in good health.

The chain is built from TRBV4-1 and TRBJ2-2, with D possibly matching TRBD1 (5 bases). The CDR3 consists of 15 residues. Per germline, CDR1 MGHRA and CDR2 YSYEKL. Trimming removed 0 bases from V and 4 bases from J, with 9 bases in between. In nucleotides, the CDR3 is TGCGCCAGCAGCCAAGACAGGGATGTCACCGGGGAGCTGTTTTTT. This translates into CASSQDRDVTGELFF.

The genes are TRBV29-1 and TRBJ2-7; TRBD1 agrees at 9 bases. J lost 3 bases, V lost 5 bases, and 8 bases had no gene match. The CDR3 covers 14 residues. The V gene's germline CDR1 is SQVTM and CDR2 ANQGSEA. CDR3 nucleotides: TGCAGCGTTTCCCGGGACAGGGCCAACTACGAGCAGTACTTC. Translation: CSVSRDRANYEQYF.